What follows are 11 T cell receptor beta chains derived from one specimen sequenced in a study of blood T cell repertoires in COVID-19. The assay was immunoSEQ multiplex PCR, and TCRdb's table has in-frame clones only and misses some. This sample has 150,000 to 200,000 clones; around 82% occur once, and the top ten carry less than 15%. The sequencing sample was made of peripheral blood. The receptors were sampled from a man between 18 and 35 years old with active or convalescent COVID-19.

J is TRBJ1-1 and V is TRBV5-6, with 8 bases identical to TRBD1. The germline V gene encodes CDR1 SGHDT and CDR2 YYEEEE. The CDR3 has 17 amino acids. J was trimmed by 1 base and V by 4 bases; bases with no gene match: 12. As DNA, the CDR3 is TGTGCCAGCAGCGAGTACAGGGGGAGCAGGAGGAACACTGAAGCTTTCTTT. Amino acid sequence: CASSEYRGSRRNTEAFF.

The chain recombines TRBV13 with TRBJ2-2; D gene uncertain. The CDR3 totals 14 residues. V dropped 7 bases and J dropped 4 bases, with 13 bases sitting between them. Germline CDR1 and CDR2: PRHDT and FYEKMQ (reference sequence). CDR3 residues: CASKSYGGTGELFF. The CDR3 bases are TGTGCCAGCAAGTCCTATGGCGGCACCGGGGAGCTGTTTTTT.

The sample holds a few counts of this clone. This sequence joins TRBV5-4 and TRBJ1-1; D gene uncertain. V was pared by 3 bases and J by 0 bases, with 9 bases between. The germline gives CDR1 SGHNT, CDR2 YYREEE (reference sequence). The CDR3 runs to 14 residues. The CDR3 reads CASSSPSMNTEAFF. In DNA form, the CDR3 reads TGTGCCAGCAGCTCGCCGAGTATGAACACTGAAGCTTTCTTT.

This clone showed up just a few times. The genes are TRBV19 and TRBJ1-2; 7 nucleotides align to TRBD1. Germline V gives CDR1 LNHDA, CDR2 SQIVND (reference sequence). The CDR3 spans 13 residues. V was clipped by 5 bases and J by 7 bases; unmatched bases: 7. The CDR3 reads CASSSYDRVGYTF. The CDR3 DNA reads as TGTGCCAGTAGTTCTTACGACAGGGTTGGCTACACCTTC.

The CDR3 is CASSPLGGNQPQHF. CDR3 coding DNA: TGTGCCAGCAGCCCACTCGGGGGCAATCAGCCCCAGCATTTT. This rearrangement joins TRBV11-2 to TRBJ1-5; no clear D gene. The CDR3 sequence is 14 residues long. With 5 bases removed from V and 2 bases from J, the gap between germline ends came to 10 bases. CDR1 is SGHAT, CDR2 FQNNGV, per germline.

The chain combines TRBV6-5 with TRBJ2-1, with D tentatively TRBD2 (6 bases). V lost 7 bases and J lost 4, with 11 bases in between. Germline V gene sequence: CDR1 MNHEY, CDR2 SVGAGI. CDR3 length equals 13 residues. The DNA for the CDR3 is TGTGCCAGCAAAAATCGGGGGTACAATGAGCAGTTCTTC. Its protein product is CASKNRGYNEQFF.

The CDR3 DNA reads as TGTGCCACCAGCAGAGAGGACAGGGGAAACGAGCAGTACTTC. Protein sequence: CATSREDRGNEQYF. The chain joins TRBV15 to TRBJ2-7; the match to TRBD1 covers 9 bases. Germline V gene lookup returns CDR1 LNHNV and CDR2 YYDKDF (reference sequence). The CDR3 is 14 amino acids. V trimming: 0 bases; J trimming: 5 bases; junction bases outside the gene matches: 2.

This clone appeared a single time. The chain joins TRBV30 to TRBJ1-1; D is undetermined. V was cut by 1 base and J by 0 bases, with 12 bases left in between. CDR3 length: 15 amino acids. Germline CDR1 GTSNPN, CDR2 SVGIG (reference sequence). In DNA, the CDR3 is TGTGCCTGGAGTGCCCCTTGGAGGGTGAACACTGAAGCTTTCTTT. This codes for CAWSAPWRVNTEAFF.

The count of this clone is one. The chain carries TRBV3-1 (or the pseudogene TRBV3-2) and TRBJ1-1; possibly TRBD1 for D (5 bases). Germline CDR1 is LGHDT and CDR2 is YNNKEL (reference sequence). This CDR3 region has 17 residues. Trimming took off 0 bases at V and 3 bases at J, with 17 bases between the two ends. The CDR3 DNA follows: TGTGCCAGCAGCCAAGATGGGTTCGGGGGTCTCGACACTGAAGCTTTCTTT. Translation: CASSQDGFGGLDTEAFF.

V is TRBV7-6 and J is TRBJ1-6; possibly TRBD1 for D (6 bases). The CDR3 loop spans 14 amino acids. Trimming stripped 5 bases from V and 3 bases from J, with 8 bases between. Per the germline V gene, CDR1 is SGHVS and CDR2 is FNYEAQ. The CDR3 DNA follows: TGTGCCAGCAGCCCGGGACACTATAATTCACCCCTCCACTTT. The encoded protein is CASSPGHYNSPLHF.

The V gene is TRBV19, the J gene TRBJ1-1; TRBD1 might be the D (5 bases). CDR3 length: 14 amino acids. Germline V gene data show CDR1 as LNHDA and CDR2 as SQIVND (reference sequence). Trimming cost V 7 bases and J 0 bases, with 12 bases left between them. The CDR3 loop reads CASKRGGMNTEAFF. CDR3 sequence (DNA): TGTGCCAGTAAGAGGGGCGGGATGAACACTGAAGCTTTCTTT.